The 10 T cell receptor beta chains below all came from one sample that was sequenced in a study of tumor-infiltrating T cells and Merkel cell polyomavirus. Study background: CD8+ T cells recognized the Merkel cell polyomavirus KLL epitope.

Measured with immunoSEQ multiplex PCR; TCRdb has only the in-frame clones, and not every one. The table lists over 20,000 clones, 87% of them singletons. All patients' tumors stained robustly positive for Merkel cell polyomavirus Large T antigen by immunohistochemistry. The material sequenced was lymph node tissue. All receptors come from a man over 45 with Merkel cell carcinoma.

The chain carries TRBV19 and TRBJ2-7; 13 bases are shared with TRBD2. J gave up 1 base and V 9 bases, and 6 bases lay outside the gene matches. The CDR3 loop spans 15 amino acids. CDR1 and CDR2 from the germline V gene are LNHDA and SQIVND (reference sequence). This CDR3 is CASGTSGIQSYEQYF. DNA of the CDR3: TGTGCCAGCGGGACTAGCGGGATTCAGTCCTACGAGCAGTACTTC.

V gene TRBV18 combines with J gene TRBJ1-5; 7 bases agree with TRBD1. J gave up 5 bases and V 5 bases, and 9 bases lay outside the gene matches. CDR3 length: 15 amino acids. Germline values: CDR1 KGHSH, CDR2 LQKENI. The CDR3 DNA reads as TGTGCCAGCTCATTGGGACAGATGGCCGATCAGCCCCAGCATTTT. Protein: CASSLGQMADQPQHF.

This chain joins TRBV19 and TRBJ2-7, with 10 bases lining up with TRBD1. Germline CDR1 and CDR2: LNHDA and SQIVND (reference sequence). J was trimmed by 0 bases and V by 5 bases; bases with no gene match: 7. There are 16 residues in the CDR3. Here the CDR3 reads CASSRTRTGGSYEQYF. The CDR3 region has the DNA TGTGCCAGTAGTCGAACCCGGACAGGGGGCTCCTACGAGCAGTACTTC.

V and J are TRBV6-1 and TRBJ1-3, with 7 bases aligning to TRBD1. CDR1 and CDR2 (germline): MNHNS, SASEGT. The CDR3 has 16 amino acids. Unmatched junction bases numbered 9, after V lost 3 bases and J lost 4 bases. The CDR3 region is CASSERRQGRGNTIYF. CDR3 in DNA: TGTGCCAGCAGTGAGAGAAGACAGGGAAGAGGAAACACCATATATTTT.

The chain employs TRBV28 and TRBJ1-4; no clear D gene. CDR1 and CDR2 (germline): MDHEN, SYDVKM. The CDR3 extends over 16 amino acids. Trimming removed 3 bases from V and 5 bases from J, with 16 bases in between. The CDR3 bases are TGTGCCAGCAGTTTCATGCCCCCGGGAGGGAATGAAAAACTGTTTTTT. It codes for CASSFMPPGGNEKLFF.

The J gene is TRBJ1-1, the V gene TRBV6-1; a possible D gene is TRBD1 (5 bases). In germline, CDR1 is MNHNS, CDR2 SASEGT. This CDR3 comprises 15 residues. V shed 1 base and J shed 1 base, with 10 bases lying between them. DNA for the CDR3: TGTGCCAGCAGTGAAGGGTGGGGGGGGAACACTGAAGCTTTCTTT. It encodes CASSEGWGGNTEAFF.

The chain recombines TRBV7-6 with TRBJ2-3, with a weak D call TRBD1 (5 bases). V was pared by 1 base and J by 0 bases, with 11 bases between. CDR1 is SGHVS and CDR2 is FNYEAQ in the germline V gene. CDR3 length: 16 amino acids. CDR3 coding DNA: TGTGCCAGCAGCTTAGAACACAGGCTCAGCACAGATACGCAGTATTTT. Translated: CASSLEHRLSTDTQYF.

The rearrangement joins TRBV7-9 to TRBJ1-5, with D hard to call. Germline CDR1 reads SEHNR; CDR2 reads FQNEAQ (reference sequence). There are 15 residues in the CDR3. V was clipped by 3 bases and J by 3 bases, with 12 bases between them. The CDR3 reads CASSLGPGDNQPQHF. In nucleotides, the CDR3 is TGTGCCAGCAGCTTGGGTCCAGGTGACAATCAGCCCCAGCATTTT. The full variable domain, in which reference TRBV7-9 and TRBJ1-5 provide the parts outside the CDR3, is DTGVSQNPRHKITKRGQNVTFRCDPISEHNRLYWYRQTLGQGPEFLTYFQNEAQLEKSRLLSDRFSAERPKGSFSTLEIQRTEQGDSAMYLCASSLGPGDNQPQHFGDGTRLSIL.

The rearrangement uses TRBV5-6 and TRBJ2-7; TRBD2 matches at 8 bases. The CDR3 spans 17 residues. Per the germline V gene, CDR1 is SGHDT and CDR2 is YYEEEE. The junction had 9 bases not matched to a gene; V was cut back by 1 base and J by 0 bases. The CDR3 nucleotides read TGTGCCAGCAGCTTGTTAAACGGGGGGGGGAGCTCCTACGAGCAGTACTTC. This sequence encodes CASSLLNGGGSSYEQYF.

CDR3 bases: TGTGCCAGTAGTATAGGGACAGGGTCCTACTACGAGCAGTACTTC. This codes for CASSIGTGSYYEQYF. V and J are TRBV19 and TRBJ2-7; TRBD1 agrees at 8 bases. From germline, CDR1 is LNHDA and CDR2 SQIVND (reference sequence). There are 15 residues in the CDR3. The V and J ends lost 1 base and 3 bases, in that order; junction bases with no gene match: 5.